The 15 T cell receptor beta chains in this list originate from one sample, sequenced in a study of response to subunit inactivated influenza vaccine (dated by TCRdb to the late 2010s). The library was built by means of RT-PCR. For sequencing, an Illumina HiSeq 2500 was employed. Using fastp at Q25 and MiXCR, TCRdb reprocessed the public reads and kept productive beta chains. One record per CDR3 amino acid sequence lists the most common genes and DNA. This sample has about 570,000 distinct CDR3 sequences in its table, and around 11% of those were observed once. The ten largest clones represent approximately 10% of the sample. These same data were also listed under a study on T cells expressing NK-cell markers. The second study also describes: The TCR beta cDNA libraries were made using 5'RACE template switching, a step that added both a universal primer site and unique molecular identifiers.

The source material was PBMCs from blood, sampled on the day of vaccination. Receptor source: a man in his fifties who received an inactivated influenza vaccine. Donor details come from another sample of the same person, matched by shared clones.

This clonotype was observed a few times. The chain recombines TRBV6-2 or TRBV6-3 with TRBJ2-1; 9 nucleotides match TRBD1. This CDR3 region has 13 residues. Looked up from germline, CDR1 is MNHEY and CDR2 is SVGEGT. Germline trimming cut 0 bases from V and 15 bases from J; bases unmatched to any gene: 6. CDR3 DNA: TGTGCCAGCAGTTACTCGACGAGACAGGGGGTGTTCTTC. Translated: CASSYSTRQGVFF.

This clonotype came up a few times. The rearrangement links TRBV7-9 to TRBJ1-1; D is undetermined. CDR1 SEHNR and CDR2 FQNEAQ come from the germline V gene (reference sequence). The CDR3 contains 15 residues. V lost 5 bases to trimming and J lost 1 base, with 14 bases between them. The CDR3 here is CASSPSGRGNTEAFF. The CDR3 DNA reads TGTGCCAGCAGCCCGAGTGGAAGAGGGAACACTGAAGCTTTCTTT.

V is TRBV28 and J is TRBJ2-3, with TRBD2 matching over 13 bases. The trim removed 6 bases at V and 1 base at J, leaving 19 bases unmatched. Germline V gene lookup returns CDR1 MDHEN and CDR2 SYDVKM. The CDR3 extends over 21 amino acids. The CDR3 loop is CASSRGTVTSGRLMGTDTQYF. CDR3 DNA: TGTGCCAGCAGCCGGGGGACTGTGACTAGCGGGAGGTTAATGGGCACAGATACGCAGTATTTT.

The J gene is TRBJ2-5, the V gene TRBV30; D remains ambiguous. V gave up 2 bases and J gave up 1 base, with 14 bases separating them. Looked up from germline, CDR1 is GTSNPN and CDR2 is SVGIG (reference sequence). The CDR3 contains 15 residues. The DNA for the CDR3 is TGTGCCTGGAGTCGTCGTGGAGTTACCCAAGAGACCCAGTACTTC. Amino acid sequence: CAWSRRGVTQETQYF.

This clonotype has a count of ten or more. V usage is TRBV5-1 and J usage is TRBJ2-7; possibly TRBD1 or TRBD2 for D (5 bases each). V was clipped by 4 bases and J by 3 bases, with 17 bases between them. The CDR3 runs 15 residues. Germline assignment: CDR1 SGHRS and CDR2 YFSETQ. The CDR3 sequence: CASSRQWGEDYEQYF. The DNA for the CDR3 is TGCGCCAGCAGCAGACAGTGGGGAGAGGACTACGAGCAGTACTTC.

The DNA for the CDR3 is TGTGCCAGCAGCTCCGGGACAATGCAGGAGACCCAGTACTTC. Translating gives CASSSGTMQETQYF. This chain uses TRBV5-5 with TRBJ2-5; TRBD1 might be the D (6 bases). V was shortened by 3 bases and J by 5 bases, with 14 bases between the two germline ends. Germline values: CDR1 SGHKS, CDR2 YYEKEE (reference sequence). This CDR3 has 14 residues.

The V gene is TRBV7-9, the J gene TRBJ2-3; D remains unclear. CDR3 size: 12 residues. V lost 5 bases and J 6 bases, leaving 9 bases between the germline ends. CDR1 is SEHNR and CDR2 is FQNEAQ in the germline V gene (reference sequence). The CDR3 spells CASSLPVDTQYF. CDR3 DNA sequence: TGTGCCAGCAGCCTCCCCGTTGATACGCAGTATTTT.

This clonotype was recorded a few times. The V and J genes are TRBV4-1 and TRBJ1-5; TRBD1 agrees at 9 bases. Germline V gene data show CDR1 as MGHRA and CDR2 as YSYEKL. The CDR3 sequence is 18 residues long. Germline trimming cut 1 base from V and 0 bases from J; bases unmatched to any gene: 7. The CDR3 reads CASSQGGQGPYSNQPQHF. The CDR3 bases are TGCGCCAGCAGCCAAGGGGGACAGGGCCCTTATAGCAATCAGCCCCAGCATTTT.

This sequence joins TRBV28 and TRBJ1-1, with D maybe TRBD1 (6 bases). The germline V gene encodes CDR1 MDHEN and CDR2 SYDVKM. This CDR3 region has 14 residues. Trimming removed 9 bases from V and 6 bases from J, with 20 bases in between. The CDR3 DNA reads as TGTGCCAGTATACCGGAGCAGCCAGGGGCTGAAGCTTTCTTT. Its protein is CASIPEQPGAEAFF.

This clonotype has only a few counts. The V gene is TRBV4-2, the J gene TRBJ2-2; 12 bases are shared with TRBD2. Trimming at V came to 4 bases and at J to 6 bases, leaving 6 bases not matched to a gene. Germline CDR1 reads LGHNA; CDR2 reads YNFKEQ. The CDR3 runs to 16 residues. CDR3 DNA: TGTGCCAGCAGCCTATCTAGCGGGAGGGCCGCCGGGGAGCTGTTTTTT. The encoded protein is CASSLSSGRAAGELFF.

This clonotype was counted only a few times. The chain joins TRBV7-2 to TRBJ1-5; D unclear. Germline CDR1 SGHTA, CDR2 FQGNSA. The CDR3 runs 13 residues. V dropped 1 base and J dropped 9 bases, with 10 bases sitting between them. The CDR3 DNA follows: TGTGCCAGCAGCTTAGACCGGGAGGGGCCCCAGCATTTT. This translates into CASSLDREGPQHF. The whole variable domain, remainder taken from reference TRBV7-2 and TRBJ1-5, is GAGVSQSPSNKVTEKGKDVELRCDPISGHTALYWYRQSLGQGLEFLIYFQGNSAPDKSGLPSDRFSAERTGGSVSTLTIQRTQQEDSAVYLCASSLDREGPQHFGDGTRLSIL.

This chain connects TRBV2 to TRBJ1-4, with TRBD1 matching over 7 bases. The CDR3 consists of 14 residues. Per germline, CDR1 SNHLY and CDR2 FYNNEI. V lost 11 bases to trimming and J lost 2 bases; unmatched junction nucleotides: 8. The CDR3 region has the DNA TGTGCCTCAACGAAGGGACAGACTAATGAAAAACTGTTTTTT. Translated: CASTKGQTNEKLFF.

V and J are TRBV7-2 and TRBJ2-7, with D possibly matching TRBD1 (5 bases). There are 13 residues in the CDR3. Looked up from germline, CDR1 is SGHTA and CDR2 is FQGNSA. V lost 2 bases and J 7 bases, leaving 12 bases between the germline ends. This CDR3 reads CASSLLRGGEQYF. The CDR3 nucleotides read TGTGCCAGCAGCTTATTAAGGGGTGGGGAGCAGTACTTC.

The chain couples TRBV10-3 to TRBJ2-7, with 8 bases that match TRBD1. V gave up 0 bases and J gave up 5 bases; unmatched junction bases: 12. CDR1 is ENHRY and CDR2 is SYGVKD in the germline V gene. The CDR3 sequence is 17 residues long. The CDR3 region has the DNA TGTGCCATCAGTGAGTCGGGGTTCTGGCAGGGGGCCCACGAGCAGTACTTC. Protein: CAISESGFWQGAHEQYF.

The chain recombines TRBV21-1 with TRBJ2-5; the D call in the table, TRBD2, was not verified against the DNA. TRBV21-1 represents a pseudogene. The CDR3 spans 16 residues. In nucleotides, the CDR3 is TGTGCCAGCAGCAAAATGAATGTGGAGGGAGGAGAGACCCAGTACTTC. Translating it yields CASSKMNVEGGETQYF.